This T cell receptor (beta chain) was sequenced during a study of shared clonotypes between healthy human individuals. Regarding the study as a whole: Richness estimates generally favored naive over memory subsets.

V lost 0 bases and J 0 bases, leaving 8 bases between the germline ends. Germline values: CDR1 SGDLS, CDR2 YYNGEE. The CDR3 runs 15 residues. Worth noting for this clone: The antigen is not known. Other DNA sequences from this sample encode an identical CDR3 as well.

The protocol was immunoSEQ multiplex PCR, while the TCRdb copy is restricted to in-frame clones and leaves out a portion. The sample lists more than 2 million clones, under 97% occurring once. This sequence was found in a man aged 18-30 years in good health. J is TRBJ2-3 and V is TRBV9; D perhaps matches TRBD2 (5 bases). Sequencing was carried out using naive CD4+ T cells sorted from blood. The sample's subset: CD45RA+ positively selected. The CDR3 region is CASSVGSGSTDTQYF. In DNA form, the CDR3 reads TGTGCCAGCAGCGTAGGATCGGGAAGCACAGATACGCAGTATTTT.